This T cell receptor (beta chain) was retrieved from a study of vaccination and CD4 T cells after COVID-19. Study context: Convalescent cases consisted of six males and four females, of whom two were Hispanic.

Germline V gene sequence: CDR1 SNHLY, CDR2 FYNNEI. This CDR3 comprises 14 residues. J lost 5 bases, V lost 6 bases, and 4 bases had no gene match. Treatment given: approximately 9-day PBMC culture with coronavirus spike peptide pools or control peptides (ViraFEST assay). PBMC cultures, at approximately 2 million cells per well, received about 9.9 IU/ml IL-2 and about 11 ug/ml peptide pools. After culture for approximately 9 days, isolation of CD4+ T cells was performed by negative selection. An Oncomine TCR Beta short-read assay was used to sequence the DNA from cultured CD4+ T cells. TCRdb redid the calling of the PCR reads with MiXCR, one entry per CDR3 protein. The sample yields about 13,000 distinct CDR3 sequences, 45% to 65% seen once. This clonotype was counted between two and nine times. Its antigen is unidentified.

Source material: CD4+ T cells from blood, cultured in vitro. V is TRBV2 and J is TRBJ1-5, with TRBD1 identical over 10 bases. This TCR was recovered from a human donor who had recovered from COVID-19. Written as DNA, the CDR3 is TGTGCCAGCAGGGACAGGGGGGTCGATCAGCCCCAGCATTTT. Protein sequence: CASRDRGVDQPQHF.